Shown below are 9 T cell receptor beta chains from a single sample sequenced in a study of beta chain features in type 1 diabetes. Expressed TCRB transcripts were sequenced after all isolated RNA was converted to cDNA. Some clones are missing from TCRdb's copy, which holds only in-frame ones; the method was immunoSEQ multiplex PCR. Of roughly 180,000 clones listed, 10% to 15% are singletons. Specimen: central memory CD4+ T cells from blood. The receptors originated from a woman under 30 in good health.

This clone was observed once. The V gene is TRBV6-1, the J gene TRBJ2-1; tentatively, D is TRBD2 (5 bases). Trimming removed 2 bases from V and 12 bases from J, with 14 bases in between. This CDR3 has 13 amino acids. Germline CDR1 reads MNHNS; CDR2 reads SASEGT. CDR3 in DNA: TGTGCCAGCAGTGAATTCGGGTCTGCGGGGCAGTTCTTC. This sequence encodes CASSEFGSAGQFF.

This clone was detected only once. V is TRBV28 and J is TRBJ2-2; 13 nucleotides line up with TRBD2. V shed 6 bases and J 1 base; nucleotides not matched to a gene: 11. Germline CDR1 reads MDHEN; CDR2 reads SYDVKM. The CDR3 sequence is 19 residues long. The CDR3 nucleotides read TGTGCCAGCAGCGTACCGGGACTAGCGGGATCCGAGAACACCGGGGAGCTGTTTTTT. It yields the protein CASSVPGLAGSENTGELFF.

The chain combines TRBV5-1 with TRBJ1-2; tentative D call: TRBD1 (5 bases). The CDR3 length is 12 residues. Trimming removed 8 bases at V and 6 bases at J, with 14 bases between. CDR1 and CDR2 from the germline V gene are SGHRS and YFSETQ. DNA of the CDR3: TGCGCCAGTCGGGACTTCTGGAATGGCTACACCTTC. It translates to CASRDFWNGYTF.

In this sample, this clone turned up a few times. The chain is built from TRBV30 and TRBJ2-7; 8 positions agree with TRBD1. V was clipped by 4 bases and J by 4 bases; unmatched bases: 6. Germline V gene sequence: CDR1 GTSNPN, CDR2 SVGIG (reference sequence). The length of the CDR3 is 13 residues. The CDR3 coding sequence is TGTGCCTGGATTTCAACAGGGGGGTACGAGCAGTACTTC. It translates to CAWISTGGYEQYF.

CDR3 sequence reads: CASSQLAEGSSYEQYF. CDR3 in DNA: TGTGCCAGCAGCCAACTAGCGGAGGGAAGCTCCTACGAGCAGTACTTC. This rearrangement joins TRBV4-2 to TRBJ2-7, with 7 nucleotides matching TRBD2. Germline V gene lookup returns CDR1 LGHNA and CDR2 YNFKEQ. V dropped 2 bases and J dropped 0; count of bases not matched to a gene: 7. CDR3 length: 16 amino acids.

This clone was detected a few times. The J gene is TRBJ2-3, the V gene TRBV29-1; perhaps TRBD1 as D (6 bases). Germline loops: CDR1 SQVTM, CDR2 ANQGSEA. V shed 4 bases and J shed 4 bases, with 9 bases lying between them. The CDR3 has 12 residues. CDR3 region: CSVVRGADTQYF. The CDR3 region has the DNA TGCAGCGTTGTCAGGGGCGCAGATACGCAGTATTTT.

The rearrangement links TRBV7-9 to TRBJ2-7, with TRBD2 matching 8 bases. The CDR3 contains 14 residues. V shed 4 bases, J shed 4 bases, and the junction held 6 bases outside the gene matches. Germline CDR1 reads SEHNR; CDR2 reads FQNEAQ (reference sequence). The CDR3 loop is CASSSGGGRYEQYF. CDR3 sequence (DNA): TGTGCCAGCAGCTCCGGGGGGGGAAGGTACGAGCAGTACTTC.

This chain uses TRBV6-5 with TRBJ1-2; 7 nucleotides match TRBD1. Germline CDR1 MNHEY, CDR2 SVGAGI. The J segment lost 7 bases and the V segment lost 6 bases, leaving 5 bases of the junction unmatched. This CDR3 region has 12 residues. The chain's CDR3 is CASSLRQGGYTF. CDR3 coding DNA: TGTGCCAGCAGCCTTCGACAGGGTGGCTACACCTTC.

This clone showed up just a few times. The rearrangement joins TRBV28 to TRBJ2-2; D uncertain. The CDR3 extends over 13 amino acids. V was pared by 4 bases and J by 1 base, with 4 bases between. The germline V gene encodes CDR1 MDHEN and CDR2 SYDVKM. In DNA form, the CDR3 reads TGTGCCAGCAGTTCGGTGAACACCGGGGAGCTGTTTTTT. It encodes CASSSVNTGELFF.